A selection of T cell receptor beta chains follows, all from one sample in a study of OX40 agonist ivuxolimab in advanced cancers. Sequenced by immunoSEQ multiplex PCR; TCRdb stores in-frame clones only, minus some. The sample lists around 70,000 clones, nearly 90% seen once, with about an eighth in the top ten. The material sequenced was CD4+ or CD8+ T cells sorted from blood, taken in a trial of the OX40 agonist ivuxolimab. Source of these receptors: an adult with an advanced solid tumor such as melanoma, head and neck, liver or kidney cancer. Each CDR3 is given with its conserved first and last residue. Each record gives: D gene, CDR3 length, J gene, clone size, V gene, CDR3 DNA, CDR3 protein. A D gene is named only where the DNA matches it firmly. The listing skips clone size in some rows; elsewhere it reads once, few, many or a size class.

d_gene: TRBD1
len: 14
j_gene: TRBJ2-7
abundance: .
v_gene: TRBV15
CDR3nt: TGTGCCACCAGCGCACAGGGGGTCTCCTACGAGCAGTACTTC
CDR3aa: CATSAQGVSYEQYF

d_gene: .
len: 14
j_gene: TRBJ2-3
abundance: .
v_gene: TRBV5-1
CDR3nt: TGCGCCAGCAGCTTGGGTCCTGCTGCAGATACGCAGTATTTT
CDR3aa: CASSLGPAADTQYF

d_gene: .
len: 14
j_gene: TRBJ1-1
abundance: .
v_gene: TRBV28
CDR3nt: TGTGCCAGCAGTTTATGGCGAGTGAACACTGAAGCTTTCTTT
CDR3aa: CASSLWRVNTEAFF

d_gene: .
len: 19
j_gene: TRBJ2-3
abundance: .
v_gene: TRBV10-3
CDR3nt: TGTGCCACAGCGCCCTCTATTCTTCGGGGGGCAGGAGACACAGATACGCAGTATTTT
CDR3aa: CATAPSILRGAGDTDTQYF

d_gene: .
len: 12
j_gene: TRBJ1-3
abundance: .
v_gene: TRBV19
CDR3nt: TGTGCCAGTAGTATGGGAGGAAACACCATATATTTT
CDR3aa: CASSMGGNTIYF

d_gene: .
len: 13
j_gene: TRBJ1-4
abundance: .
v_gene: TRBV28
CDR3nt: TGTGCCAGCGGCCCTGGAGGGCATGAAAAACTGTTTTTT
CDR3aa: CASGPGGHEKLFF

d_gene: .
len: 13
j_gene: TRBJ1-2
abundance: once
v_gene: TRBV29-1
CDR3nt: TGCAGCGTTGGGGCGATGGGGGGGTTTGGCTACACCTTC
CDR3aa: CSVGAMGGFGYTF

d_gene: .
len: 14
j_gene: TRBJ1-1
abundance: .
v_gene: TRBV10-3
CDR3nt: TGTGCCATCTCCACCCATAGGGAGGGGGCTGAAGCTTTCTTT
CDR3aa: CAISTHREGAEAFF

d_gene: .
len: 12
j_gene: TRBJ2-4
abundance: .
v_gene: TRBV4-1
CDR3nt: TGCGCCAGCAGCCATTCAGGAAACATTCAGTACTTC
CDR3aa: CASSHSGNIQYF

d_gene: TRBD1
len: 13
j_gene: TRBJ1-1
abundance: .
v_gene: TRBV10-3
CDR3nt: TGTGCCATCAGTCGACAGGGGTGGACTGAAGCTTTCTTT
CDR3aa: CAISRQGWTEAFF

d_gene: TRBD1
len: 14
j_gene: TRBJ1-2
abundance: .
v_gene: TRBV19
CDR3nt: TGTGCCAGTAGTACCCTGGGACAGGGAAGGGGCTACACCTTC
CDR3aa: CASSTLGQGRGYTF

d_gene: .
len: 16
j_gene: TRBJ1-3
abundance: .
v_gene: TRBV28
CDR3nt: TGTGCCAGCAGTTCCCTCCGACGGATCTCTGGAAACACCATATATTTT
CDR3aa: CASSSLRRISGNTIYF

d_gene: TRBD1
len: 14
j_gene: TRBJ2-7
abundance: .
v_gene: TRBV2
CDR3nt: TGTGCCAGCAAGGGACAGGGGCCCACCTACGAGCAGTACTTC
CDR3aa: CASKGQGPTYEQYF

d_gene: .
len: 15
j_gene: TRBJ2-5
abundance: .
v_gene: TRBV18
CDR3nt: TGTGCCAGCTCACTCCAACAAGGGGACCAAGAGACCCAGTACTTC
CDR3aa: CASSLQQGDQETQYF

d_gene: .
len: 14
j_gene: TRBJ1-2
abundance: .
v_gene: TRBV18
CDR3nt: TGTGCCAGCTCACCTCCGGACGGCAACTATGGCTACACCTTC
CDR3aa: CASSPPDGNYGYTF

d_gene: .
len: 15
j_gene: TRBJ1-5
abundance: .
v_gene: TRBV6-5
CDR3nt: TGTGCCAGCAGTTACTGGGACGGTAGCAATCAGCCCCAGCATTTT
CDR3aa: CASSYWDGSNQPQHF

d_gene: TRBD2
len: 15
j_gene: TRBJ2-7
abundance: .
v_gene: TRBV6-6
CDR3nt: TGTGCCAGCAGTTACTCGTGGGGACTAGCCTACGAGCAGTACTTC
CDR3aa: CASSYSWGLAYEQYF

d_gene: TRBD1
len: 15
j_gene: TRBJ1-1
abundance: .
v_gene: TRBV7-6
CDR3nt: TGTGCCAGCAGCTCCCGGACAGGGGGGGGCACTGAAGCTTTCTTT
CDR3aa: CASSSRTGGGTEAFF

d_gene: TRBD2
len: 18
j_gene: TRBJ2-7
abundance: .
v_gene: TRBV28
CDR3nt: TGTGCCAGCAGTGAACTAGCGGGGGGTTCTTTAATCACCTACGAGCAGTACTTC
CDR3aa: CASSELAGGSLITYEQYF

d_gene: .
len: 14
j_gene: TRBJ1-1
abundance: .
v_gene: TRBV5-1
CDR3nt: TGCGCCAGCAGCGACGACAGATCAACCGGTGAAGCTTTCTTT
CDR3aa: CASSDDRSTGEAFF

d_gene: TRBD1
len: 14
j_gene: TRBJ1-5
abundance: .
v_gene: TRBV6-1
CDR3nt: TGTGCCAGCAGCCTCGACAGGGACAATCAGCCCCAGCATTTT
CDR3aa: CASSLDRDNQPQHF

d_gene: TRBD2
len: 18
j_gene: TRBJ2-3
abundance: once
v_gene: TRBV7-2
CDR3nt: TGTGCCAGCAGCCCCGGTCCAGCGGGAGGCCGGTCTTCTTACCCGCAGTATTTT
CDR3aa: CASSPGPAGGRSSYPQYF